A single sample is the source of the 27 T cell receptor beta chains below, sequenced in a study of T cell responses to AZD1222 COVID-19 vaccine. TCRdb keeps only in-frame clones here, not all; method: immunoSEQ multiplex PCR. This table holds 98,000 or so clones, approximately 84% found once. The sequenced sample was peripheral blood, obtained 28 days after the second AZD1222 dose. Every receptor here comes from an adult who received the AZD1222 COVID-19 vaccine.

The J gene is TRBJ2-7, the V gene TRBV4-3; D might be TRBD1 (6 bases). The CDR3 consists of 14 residues. CDR1 and CDR2 from the germline V gene are LGHNA and YSLEER. Deletions cut 0 bases from V and 7 bases from J, with 13 bases between. The CDR3 DNA reads TGCGCCAGCAGCCAAGAGGTGGGACACTCAGAGCAGTACTTC. Protein product: CASSQEVGHSEQYF.

The chain joins TRBV5-1 to TRBJ1-1, with D possibly being TRBD1 (5 bases). The CDR3 consists of 13 residues. Germline-derived CDR1 and CDR2 are SGHRS and YFSETQ. The V gene lost 0 bases and the J gene lost 7 bases, with 10 bases spanning the gap. CDR3 DNA: TGCGCCAGCAGCTTGGATGGGGGTTTTGAAGCTTTCTTT. Encoded protein: CASSLDGGFEAFF. Combining the CDR3 with reference TRBV5-1 and TRBJ1-1 gives the whole variable domain KAGVTQTPRYLIKTRGQQVTLSCSPISGHRSVSWYQQTPGQGLQFLFEYFSETQRNKGNFPGRFSGRQFSNSRSEMNVSTLELGDSALYLCASSLDGGFEAFFGQGTRLTVV.

J is TRBJ1-2 and V is TRBV7-9; D is undetermined. The CDR3 loop spans 13 amino acids. V gave up 1 base and J gave up 4 bases, with 7 bases separating them. Germline assignment: CDR1 SEHNR and CDR2 FQNEAQ (reference sequence). The CDR3 nucleotides read TGTGCCAGCAGCTTAGGCCAGATCTATGGCTACACCTTC. Its translation: CASSLGQIYGYTF.

This chain uses TRBV20-1 with TRBJ1-3; D is ambiguous. V lost 3 bases and J 0 bases, leaving 9 bases between the germline ends. This CDR3 has 14 residues. CDR1 and CDR2 from the germline V gene are DFQATT and SNEGSKA (reference sequence). DNA of the CDR3: TGCAGTGCTAGTCCCGGGTCCTCTGGAAACACCATATATTTT. It is translated as CSASPGSSGNTIYF.

This chain uses TRBV3-1 (or the pseudogene TRBV3-2) with TRBJ2-1; D possibly corresponds to TRBD1 (6 bases). Germline V gives CDR1 LGHDT, CDR2 YNNKEL (reference sequence). Trimming removed 0 bases at V and 10 bases at J, with 13 bases between. CDR3 length equals 14 residues. In nucleotides, the CDR3 is TGTGCCAGCAGCCAAGATGGCAGGGGATGGGAGCAGTTCTTC. Protein: CASSQDGRGWEQFF.

The chain is built from TRBV3-1 (or the pseudogene TRBV3-2) and TRBJ1-1; D is unresolved. Per the germline V gene, CDR1 is LGHDT and CDR2 is YNNKEL (reference sequence). The CDR3 contains 15 residues. Deletions cut 0 bases from V and 6 bases from J, with 14 bases between. This chain's CDR3 is CASSQDGSTGPEAFF. The DNA of the CDR3 is TGTGCCAGCAGCCAAGATGGGTCTACGGGCCCTGAAGCTTTCTTT.

This clone was detected only once. The chain carries TRBV7-3 and TRBJ2-3; 7 bases match TRBD2. CDR3 length equals 15 residues. Unmatched junction bases numbered 4, after V lost 3 bases and J lost 1 base. Germline V CDR1 and CDR2: SGHTA, FQGTGA. CDR3 in DNA: TGTGCCAGCAGCTTGGGGCTAGCGGGCACAGATACGCAGTATTTT. Residues: CASSLGLAGTDTQYF.

This chain uses TRBV7-3 with TRBJ1-1; 7 nucleotides match TRBD1. Germline V CDR1 and CDR2: SGHTA, FQGTGA. CDR3 length: 15 residues. The V and J ends lost 2 bases and 7 bases, in that order; junction bases with no gene match: 10. CDR3 region: CASSLWAGGEHEAFF. CDR3 DNA: TGTGCCAGCAGCTTATGGGCAGGGGGAGAGCATGAAGCTTTCTTT.

The chain combines TRBV7-9 with TRBJ2-1; TRBD2 matches 10 bases. Germline values: CDR1 SEHNR, CDR2 FQNEAQ (reference sequence). With V trimmed by 7 bases and J by 8 bases, 11 bases remained unmatched. This CDR3 contains 15 residues. CDR3 in DNA: TGTGCCAGCACCTTGGGACTAGCGTTGGGGGATGAGCAGTTCTTC. It translates to CASTLGLALGDEQFF.

V gene TRBV27 combines with J gene TRBJ1-6; D is unresolved. CDR1 and CDR2 (germline): MNHEY, SMNVEV (reference sequence). The CDR3 loop spans 13 amino acids. Trimming shortened V by 2 bases and J by 7 bases, and 6 bases separated the two germline ends. As DNA, the CDR3 is TGTGCCAGCAGTTTAGGAGGGAATTCACCCCTCCACTTT. Protein sequence: CASSLGGNSPLHF.

The CDR3 region is CASSIIGNTEAFF. Written as DNA, the CDR3 is TGTGCCAGTAGTATAATAGGCAACACTGAAGCTTTCTTT. V and J are TRBV19 and TRBJ1-1; D is undetermined. This CDR3 comprises 13 residues. Germline V gives CDR1 LNHDA, CDR2 SQIVND (reference sequence). Trimming took off 2 bases at V and 2 bases at J, with 6 bases between the two ends.

The V call is TRBV6-6, the J call TRBJ1-1; the D gene is possibly TRBD1 (6 bases). Germline V gene sequence: CDR1 MNHNY, CDR2 SVGAGI (reference sequence). The V and J ends lost 7 bases and 1 base respectively, with 10 bases between them. CDR3 length: 13 amino acids. The CDR3 is CASTGGGNTEAFF. The CDR3 DNA is TGTGCCAGCACCGGAGGGGGGAACACTGAAGCTTTCTTT.

This clone was seen a few times. The chain links TRBV5-1 to TRBJ2-3, with D hard to call. V shed 1 base and J shed 0 bases, with 6 bases lying between them. Germline lookup yields CDR1 SGHRS and CDR2 YFSETQ. The CDR3 is 14 residues long. CDR3 bases: TGCGCCAGCAGCTTGATGTTTAGCACAGATACGCAGTATTTT. Protein product: CASSLMFSTDTQYF.

This clone has only a few counts. The rearrangement joins TRBV6-2 or TRBV6-3 to TRBJ1-1, with D unclear. CDR3 length: 12 amino acids. V was shortened by 6 bases and J by 1 base, with 6 bases between the two germline ends. CDR1 and CDR2 from the germline V gene are MNHEY and SVGEGT. For the CDR3, the DNA is TGTGCCAGCAGCCTAGAGAACACTGAAGCTTTCTTT. Amino acids: CASSLENTEAFF.

V and J are TRBV7-2 and TRBJ2-3; perhaps TRBD2 as D (6 bases). This CDR3 spans 15 amino acids. V was cut by 5 bases and J by 0 bases, with 12 bases left in between. CDR1 and CDR2 (germline): SGHTA, FQGNSA. The CDR3 DNA follows: TGTGCCAGCAGCCCCGCGGGGAGTAGCACAGATACGCAGTATTTT. It is translated as CASSPAGSSTDTQYF.

V usage is TRBV19 and J usage is TRBJ1-6, with a tentative D call TRBD1 (6 bases). V shed 5 bases and J shed 7 bases, with 15 bases lying between them. Germline V gives CDR1 LNHDA, CDR2 SQIVND (reference sequence). The CDR3 has 15 residues. In DNA, the CDR3 is TGTGCCAGTAGTTTCCTGTCGACAGGAAATTCACCCCTCCACTTT. Amino acids: CASSFLSTGNSPLHF. The variable domain in full, with the rest retrieved from reference TRBV19 and TRBJ1-6, is DGGITQSPKYLFRKEGQNVTLSCEQNLNHDAMYWYRQDPGQGLRLIYYSQIVNDFQKGDIAEGYSVSREKKESFPLTVTSAQKNPTAFYLCASSFLSTGNSPLHFGNGTRLTVT.

This clone was found many times. V is TRBV6-2 or TRBV6-3 and J is TRBJ2-7; TRBD1 aligns across 9 bases. Germline V lookup: CDR1 MNHEY, CDR2 SVGEGT. The CDR3 sequence is 19 residues long. After removal of 2 bases from V and 0 bases from J, the junction contained 14 bases not matched to a gene. The CDR3 spells CASSYDLSGTGTVSYEQYF. CDR3 bases: TGTGCCAGCAGTTACGATCTCTCCGGGACAGGGACAGTCTCCTACGAGCAGTACTTC.

The genes are TRBV6-5 and TRBJ1-2; D is undetermined. The V gene lost 5 bases and the J gene lost 1 base, with 8 bases spanning the gap. Germline V gives CDR1 MNHEY, CDR2 SVGAGI. The CDR3 is 13 residues long. In DNA form, the CDR3 reads TGTGCCAGCAGTCGGGATCTTAACTATGGCTACACCTTC. Translation: CASSRDLNYGYTF.

The rearrangement uses TRBV7-9 and TRBJ2-7; 9 bases are shared with TRBD1. Germline lookup yields CDR1 SEHNR and CDR2 FQNEAQ (reference sequence). The V and J ends lost 7 bases and 0 bases, in that order; junction bases with no gene match: 10. The CDR3 runs 16 residues. The CDR3 region is CASTHSGTGFSYEQYF. The CDR3 DNA reads TGTGCCAGCACTCACTCCGGGACAGGGTTCTCCTACGAGCAGTACTTC.

A few counts support this clone. V is TRBV5-1 and J is TRBJ1-6; unclear D gene. The germline gives CDR1 SGHRS, CDR2 YFSETQ. V was shortened by 7 bases and J by 5 bases, with 19 bases between the two germline ends. The CDR3 contains 16 residues. CDR3 nucleotides: TGCGCCAGCTCCCCCGGGTCGGAAGTAAATAATTCACCCCTCCACTTT. It encodes CASSPGSEVNNSPLHF.

This sequence joins TRBV5-1 and TRBJ2-1, with 13 bases aligning to TRBD2. This CDR3 comprises 17 residues. Germline V gives CDR1 SGHRS, CDR2 YFSETQ. V shed 4 bases, J shed 2 bases, and the junction held 6 bases outside the gene matches. CDR3 sequence reads: CASSLRTSGRPYNEQFF. CDR3 DNA sequence: TGCGCCAGCAGCCTCCGGACTAGCGGGAGACCCTACAATGAGCAGTTCTTC.

The genes are TRBV14 and TRBJ2-1; D is unresolved. Deletions cut 1 base from V and 3 bases from J, with 10 bases between. Per the germline V gene, CDR1 is SGHDN and CDR2 is FVKESK. This CDR3 has 15 residues. CDR3 residues: CASSQALGNYNEQFF. In DNA, the CDR3 is TGTGCCAGCAGCCAAGCTCTTGGCAACTACAATGAGCAGTTCTTC.

The chain links TRBV19 to TRBJ1-4, with D possibly TRBD1 on 6 matching bases. Germline CDR1 LNHDA, CDR2 SQIVND (reference sequence). The CDR3 contains 16 residues. The V and J ends lost 8 bases and 7 bases respectively, with 23 bases between them. In DNA form, the CDR3 reads TGTGCCAGTCGGAACTTGTTGGGGGGCATAGGTGAAAAACTGTTTTTT. This translates into CASRNLLGGIGEKLFF.

This sequence joins TRBV12-3 or TRBV12-4 and TRBJ2-1, with 7 bases lining up with TRBD1. Trimming took 6 bases from V and 6 from J; bases not matched to a gene: 2. This CDR3 contains 12 residues. CDR3: CASRSGGNEQFF. The DNA of the CDR3 is TGTGCCAGCAGGTCAGGGGGCAATGAGCAGTTCTTC.

The CDR3, as DNA: TGTGCCAGCAGAGTCTCCGACAGAAGGGATACGCAGTATTTT. This sequence encodes CASRVSDRRDTQYF. The rearrangement links TRBV7-2 to TRBJ2-3; tentative D call: TRBD1 (5 bases). Germline V gene data show CDR1 as SGHTA and CDR2 as FQGNSA. Trimming stripped 6 bases from V and 6 bases from J, with 16 bases between. The length of the CDR3 is 14 residues.

J is TRBJ1-2 and V is TRBV2, with unresolved D. This CDR3 region has 11 residues. The V and J ends lost 3 bases and 4 bases respectively, with 3 bases between them. Germline CDR1 is SNHLY and CDR2 is FYNNEI. The CDR3 DNA sequence: TGTGCCAGCAGTGACACCTATGGCTACACCTTC. This sequence encodes CASSDTYGYTF.

The chain has TRBV24-1 and TRBJ2-7, with 11 bases identical to TRBD2. This CDR3 is 13 amino acids long. Trimming took 6 bases from V and 5 from J; bases not matched to a gene: 2. Germline V gives CDR1 KGHDR, CDR2 SFDVKD. The CDR3 DNA is TGTGCCACCAGTACTAGCGGGAGTGACGAGCAGTACTTC. Translated: CATSTSGSDEQYF.